The source of this T cell receptor (beta chain) is a study of blood T cell repertoires in COVID-19. This clone was seen just once. Libraries were prepared by immunoSEQ multiplex PCR; TCRdb keeps only in-frame clonotypes and omits some of them. Among over 200,000 clones listed, over 70% were seen once. Trimming took off 0 bases at V and 0 bases at J, with 12 bases between the two ends. This CDR3 spans 17 amino acids. Germline CDR1 and CDR2: SGHTA and FQGNSA. The specimen was peripheral blood. This TCR came from an elderly man with acute or convalescent COVID-19. The chain uses TRBV7-2 and TRBJ2-1, with D possibly TRBD2 on 6 matching bases. The CDR3 region has the DNA TGTGCCAGCAGCTTAGCTCTTCAGCGGGCCTCCTACAATGAGCAGTTCTTC. Translated: CASSLALQRASYNEQFF.